The 17 T cell receptor beta chains below all came from one sample that was sequenced in a study of control samples from healthy donors and cancer patients. The assay was immunoSEQ multiplex PCR, and TCRdb's table has in-frame clones only and misses some. The data show roughly 80,000 clones, about nine tenths seen once. The sequenced sample consisted of blood. Receptors originate from a man over 45 in good health.

This chain joins TRBV5-1 and TRBJ2-7; maybe TRBD2 (6 bases). Trimming took 3 bases from V and 3 from J, leaving 16 bases between them. Per germline, CDR1 SGHRS and CDR2 YFSETQ. The CDR3 is made up of 15 amino acids. The CDR3 region is CASSYLGGSNYEQYF. DNA for the CDR3: TGCGCCAGCAGCTACCTCGGGGGAAGTAACTACGAGCAGTACTTC.

The rearrangement links TRBV6-5 to TRBJ2-7; no clear D gene. V was pared by 6 bases and J by 2 bases, with 11 bases between. Germline V gene data show CDR1 as MNHEY and CDR2 as SVGAGI. The CDR3 totals 13 residues. The CDR3 region has the DNA TGTGCCAGCAGCCGCAGTGGGCCCTACGAGCAGTACTTC. The encoded protein is CASSRSGPYEQYF.

In its sample, this clone was seen a few times. The chain carries TRBV7-9 and TRBJ1-2; no firm D call. Germline V gene sequence: CDR1 SEHNR, CDR2 FQNEAQ (reference sequence). Between the trimmed V and J ends, which lost 0 bases and 4 bases, there was a span of 12 bases. The length of the CDR3 is 15 residues. The CDR3 bases are TGTGCCAGCAGCTTAGCGCTGGGCACCGTCTATGGCTACACCTTC. Its translation: CASSLALGTVYGYTF.

This chain uses TRBV5-4 with TRBJ2-1; D may correspond to TRBD1 or TRBD2 (6 bases each). CDR1 SGHNT and CDR2 YYREEE come from the germline V gene (reference sequence). The ends were cut back, 5 bases at V and 6 bases at J, with 18 bases in the middle. The CDR3 is 15 residues long. CDR3 in DNA: TGTGCCAGCAGTCAAGGGGGGCAGGGTGGCAATGAGCAGTTCTTC. Protein: CASSQGGQGGNEQFF.

This sequence joins TRBV13 and TRBJ1-2; TRBD1 aligns across 7 bases. Trimming at V came to 5 bases and at J to 1 base, leaving 10 bases not matched to a gene. This CDR3 is built from 16 residues. Germline CDR1 reads PRHDT; CDR2 reads FYEKMQ (reference sequence). This CDR3 reads CASSPPTGPINYGYTF. The CDR3 DNA reads as TGTGCCAGCAGCCCTCCGACAGGGCCGATTAACTATGGCTACACCTTC.

The gene calls are TRBV5-1 and TRBJ2-3, with 7 bases fitting TRBD2. Germline CDR1 and CDR2: SGHRS and YFSETQ. V shed 4 bases and J 2 bases; nucleotides not matched to a gene: 7. The length of the CDR3 is 15 residues. CDR3 amino acids: CASSQLAVSTDTQYF. The CDR3, as DNA: TGCGCCAGCAGCCAGCTAGCGGTCTCCACAGATACGCAGTATTTT.

This chain connects TRBV5-1 to TRBJ1-4; 11 bases align to TRBD1. The germline CDR1 and CDR2 sequences are SGHRS and YFSETQ. V lost 3 bases to trimming and J lost 5 bases; unmatched junction nucleotides: 0. The CDR3 consists of 14 residues. CDR3 DNA: TGCGCCAGCAGCTGGGACAGGGGGAATGAAAAACTGTTTTTT. Translating it yields CASSWDRGNEKLFF.

The V gene is TRBV2, the J gene TRBJ2-5; 10 bases match TRBD2. The length of the CDR3 is 14 residues. CDR1 and CDR2 (germline): SNHLY, FYNNEI. V gave up 4 bases and J gave up 5 bases; unmatched junction bases: 4. The CDR3 sequence: CASSVGLARETQYF. CDR3 DNA: TGTGCCAGCAGTGTGGGACTAGCGAGGGAGACCCAGTACTTC.

The rearrangement uses TRBV11-3 and TRBJ1-1; TRBD1 aligns across 7 bases. CDR1 is SGHNT, CDR2 YENEEA, per germline. V shed 2 bases and J 0 bases; nucleotides not matched to a gene: 15. The CDR3 is 19 amino acids. As DNA, the CDR3 is TGTGCCAGCAGCTTATCGAGGGGGACAGCTTCTCCTCTGAACACTGAAGCTTTCTTT. Its protein product is CASSLSRGTASPLNTEAFF.

The rearrangement links TRBV5-1 to TRBJ1-4; 9 bases fit TRBD1. This CDR3 has 15 amino acids. Germline assignment: CDR1 SGHRS and CDR2 YFSETQ. Trimming at V came to 4 bases and at J to 10 bases, leaving 11 bases not matched to a gene. The DNA of the CDR3 is TGCGCCAGCAGCCCCCGGACAGGGGCGGATGGAAAACTGTTTTTT. Translation gives CASSPRTGADGKLFF.

This sequence joins TRBV20-1 and TRBJ1-2, with TRBD1 matching over 8 bases. CDR1 is DFQATT, CDR2 SNEGSKA, per germline (reference sequence). Unmatched junction bases numbered 4, after V lost 3 bases and J lost 4 bases. The CDR3 contains 13 residues. This CDR3 is CSASGQGSYGYTF. The CDR3, as DNA: TGCAGTGCTAGTGGACAGGGAAGCTATGGCTACACCTTC.

This clone was detected once. The chain employs TRBV6-6 and TRBJ1-5, with TRBD1 as a possible D gene (6 bases). This CDR3 contains 13 residues. Germline V gives CDR1 MNHNY, CDR2 SVGAGI (reference sequence). Between the trimmed V and J ends, which lost 4 bases and 7 bases, there was a span of 11 bases. The CDR3 sequence is CASSWAGDQPQHF. The CDR3 DNA reads TGTGCCAGCAGTTGGGCAGGGGACCAGCCCCAGCATTTT.

This clone has just one count. This chain joins TRBV18 and TRBJ2-7; possibly TRBD1 for D (5 bases). CDR3 length: 15 residues. CDR1 is KGHSH and CDR2 is LQKENI in the germline V gene. V was trimmed by 1 base and J by 5 bases, leaving 15 bases between them. CDR3 amino acids: CASSPLSRGSNEQYF. The CDR3 coding sequence is TGTGCCAGCTCACCACTGAGTAGGGGAAGTAACGAGCAGTACTTC. Complete variable domain (other parts from reference TRBV18 and TRBJ2-7): NAGVMQNPRHLVRRRGQEARLRCSPMKGHSHVYWYRQLPEEGLKFMVYLQKENIIDESGMPKERFSAEFPKEGPSILRIQQVVRGDSAAYFCASSPLSRGSNEQYFGPGTRLTVT.

V and J are TRBV9 and TRBJ2-3, with D tentatively TRBD2 (7 bases). The CDR3 runs to 16 residues. CDR1 SGDLS and CDR2 YYNGEE come from the germline V gene. Trimming left V 0 bases short and J 0 bases short, with 11 bases between. The CDR3 bases are TGTGCCAGCAGCGTAGCCGGGGGGCTTAGCACAGATACGCAGTATTTT. Its protein product is CASSVAGGLSTDTQYF.

The chain combines TRBV4-1 with TRBJ2-3; 9 nucleotides agree with TRBD1. Germline V gives CDR1 MGHRA, CDR2 YSYEKL. The V segment lost 1 base and the J segment 5 bases; nucleotides outside the gene matches: 7. There are 16 residues in the CDR3. CDR3 residues: CASSQVDRGVQDTQYF. In nucleotides, the CDR3 is TGCGCCAGCAGCCAAGTGGACAGGGGAGTGCAAGATACGCAGTATTTT.

The chain links TRBV6-1 to TRBJ1-3, with D unclear. V lost 2 bases to trimming and J lost 3 bases, with 11 bases between them. CDR3 length: 15 amino acids. Germline V gene lookup returns CDR1 MNHNS and CDR2 SASEGT. Here the CDR3 reads CASSETWQVGNTIYF. The CDR3 DNA reads TGTGCCAGCAGTGAAACGTGGCAGGTTGGAAACACCATATATTTT.

CDR3 sequence (DNA): TGTGCCAGCAGCTTAACACAGGGTAGGACTAATGAAAAACTGTTTTTT. It specifies CASSLTQGRTNEKLFF. The rearrangement joins TRBV5-6 to TRBJ1-4; the D gene is possibly TRBD1 (6 bases). With 2 bases removed from V and 2 bases from J, the gap between germline ends came to 13 bases. In germline, CDR1 is SGHDT, CDR2 YYEEEE. The length of the CDR3 is 16 residues.